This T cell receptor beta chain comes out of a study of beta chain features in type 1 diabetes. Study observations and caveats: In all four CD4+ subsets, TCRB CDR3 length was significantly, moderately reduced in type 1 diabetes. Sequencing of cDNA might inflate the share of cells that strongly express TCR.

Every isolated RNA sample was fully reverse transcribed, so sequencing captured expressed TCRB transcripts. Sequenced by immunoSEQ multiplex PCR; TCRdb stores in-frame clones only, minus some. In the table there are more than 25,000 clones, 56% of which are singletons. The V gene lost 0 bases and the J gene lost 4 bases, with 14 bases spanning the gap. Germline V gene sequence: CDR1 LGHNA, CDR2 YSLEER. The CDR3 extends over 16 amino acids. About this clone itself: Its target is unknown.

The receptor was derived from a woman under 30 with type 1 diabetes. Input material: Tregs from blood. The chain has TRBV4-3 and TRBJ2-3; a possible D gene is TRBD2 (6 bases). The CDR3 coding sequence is TGCGCCAGCAGCCAAGATCCGGGACGGAGGGCAGATACGCAGTATTTT. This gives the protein CASSQDPGRRADTQYF.